A selection of T cell receptor beta chains follows, all from one sample in a study of beta chain features in type 1 diabetes. The table came from immunoSEQ multiplex PCR; TCRdb's copy has only in-frame clones and leaves some out. The table has roughly 400,000 clones, about 16% seen once. Sequenced sample: naive CD4+ T cells from blood. The receptors were gathered from a woman between 18 and 30 years old in good health. Each CDR3 is given with its conserved first and last residue. D genes are given only for firm matches. Some rows mark clone size as missing; the rest say once, few, many or name a class of expanded clone.

.,TRBJ2-7,TRBV18,.,CASSPEFKQSGQYF,TGTGCCAGCTCACCAGAATTTAAACAGTCCGGGCAGTACTTC
few,TRBJ2-2,TRBV7-9,.,CASRPEGWETGELFF,TGTGCCAGCAGGCCTGAGGGATGGGAGACCGGGGAGCTGTTTTTT
.,TRBJ2-1,TRBV27,TRBD2,CASSEGLAWNEQFF,TGTGCCAGCAGTGAGGGACTAGCGTGGAATGAGCAGTTCTTC
few,TRBJ2-6,TRBV7-3,TRBD2,CASSLRGELSSGANVLTF,TGTGCCAGCAGCTTACGGGGGGAGCTCTCCTCTGGGGCCAACGTCCTGACTTTC
.,TRBJ1-2,TRBV29-1,.,CSVDQGMGYTF,TGCAGCGTTGATCAGGGGATGGGCTACACCTTC
few,TRBJ2-1,TRBV21-1,.,CASSKERLRTEAYNEQFF,TGTGCCAGCAGCAAAGAGCGGTTGAGGACCGAAGCGTACAATGAGCAGTTCTTC
few,TRBJ1-1,TRBV25-1,.,CASSVDRMNTEAFF,TGTGCCAGCAGTGTTGACAGGATGAACACTGAAGCTTTCTTT
few,TRBJ2-5,TRBV5-4,.,CASSLTTRETQYF,TGTGCCAGCAGCTTGACCACGAGGGAGACCCAGTACTTC
few,TRBJ2-7,TRBV29-1,.,CSVVQGSSYEQYF,TGCAGCGTTGTTCAGGGGAGCTCCTACGAGCAGTACTTC
.,TRBJ2-1,TRBV7-9,TRBD2,CASSLGLAGASYNEQFF,TGTGCCAGCAGCTTAGGTTTAGCGGGAGCGTCCTACAATGAGCAGTTCTTC
few,TRBJ2-1,TRBV7-2,TRBD2,CASTRAGGPSNEQFF,TGTGCCAGCACCAGAGCGGGAGGGCCTTCCAATGAGCAGTTCTTC
few,TRBJ2-5,TRBV5-4,TRBD1,CASSLGTGETQYF,TGTGCCAGCAGCTTGGGGACAGGGGAGACCCAGTACTTC
.,TRBJ2-7,TRBV18,.,CASSPPRGRDSSYEQYF,TGTGCCAGCTCACCACCGAGAGGGCGGGACAGCTCCTACGAGCAGTACTTC
.,TRBJ2-1,TRBV5-1,.,CASSLKGNEQFF,TGCGCCAGCAGCTTGAAGGGGAATGAGCAGTTCTTC
.,TRBJ2-2,TRBV9,.,CASSVEGHNTGELFF,TGTGCCAGCAGCGTAGAAGGACACAACACCGGGGAGCTGTTTTTT
few,TRBJ2-5,TRBV7-3,.,CASSLDSQETQYF,TGTGCCAGCAGCTTGGACAGCCAAGAGACCCAGTACTTC
few,TRBJ2-5,TRBV7-2,.,CASSYRQEQETQYF,TGTGCCAGCAGCTACAGACAGGAACAAGAGACCCAGTACTTC
.,TRBJ1-2,TRBV7-3,.,CASSASTDRPNYGYTF,TGTGCCAGCAGCGCCTCGACAGATCGTCCCAACTATGGCTACACCTTC
.,TRBJ2-3,TRBV7-3,TRBD2,CASSPRLAGATDTQYF,TGTGCCAGCAGCCCCCGACTAGCGGGAGCCACAGATACGCAGTATTTT
few,TRBJ2-7,TRBV5-1,TRBD1,CASSSLDRGNYEQYF,TGCGCCAGCAGCTCCTTAGACAGGGGGAACTACGAGCAGTACTTC
.,TRBJ2-3,TRBV18,.,CASSHPTQDTQYF,TGTGCCAGCTCACACCCCACACAAGATACGCAGTATTTT
.,TRBJ2-1,TRBV28,TRBD2,CASSLSTGRANEQFF,TGTGCCAGCAGTTTATCGACCGGGAGGGCGAATGAGCAGTTCTTC
.,TRBJ2-7,TRBV27,TRBD1,CASSLARTGAYEQYF,TGTGCCAGCAGTTTAGCTAGGACAGGGGCCTACGAGCAGTACTTC
few,TRBJ2-5,TRBV29-1,.,CSVKRAPEETQYF,TGCAGCGTTAAGAGGGCCCCTGAAGAGACCCAGTACTTC
.,TRBJ1-1,TRBV29-1,TRBD1,CSASEGAPNRPPRNTEAFF,TGCAGCGCCTCGGAGGGGGCGCCGAATAGACCCCCTAGGAACACTGAAGCTTTCTTT
.,TRBJ1-1,TRBV29-1,.,CSVGGLLNTEAFF,TGCAGCGTTGGCGGCCTACTGAACACTGAAGCTTTCTTT
.,TRBJ1-2,TRBV7-2,.,CASSLRGGNYGYTF,TGTGCCAGCAGCTTAAGGGGCGGAAACTATGGCTACACCTTC
.,TRBJ2-5,TRBV6-5,TRBD2,CACASGRFQETQYF,TGTGCCTGCGCTAGCGGGAGGTTCCAAGAGACCCAGTACTTC
few,TRBJ2-5,TRBV15,.,CATSRDSGSQETQYF,TGTGCCACCAGCAGAGATTCTGGTAGCCAAGAGACCCAGTACTTC
.,TRBJ2-1,TRBV29-1,TRBD2,CSSAEAGGYNEQFF,TGCAGCTCAGCAGAAGCGGGGGGGTACAATGAGCAGTTCTTC
.,TRBJ2-7,TRBV2,TRBD1,CASSACGQGTCEQYF,TGTGCCAGCAGTGCCTGCGGACAGGGGACTTGCGAGCAGTACTTC
.,TRBJ2-5,TRBV30,TRBD1,CACKDKLGQGPHQETQYF,TGTGCCTGTAAAGATAAGTTGGGACAGGGTCCCCACCAAGAGACCCAGTACTTC
.,TRBJ1-3,TRBV30,.,CAWSSGTGNTIYF,TGTGCCTGGAGTTCGGGAACTGGAAACACCATATATTTT
.,TRBJ1-1,TRBV30,.,CAWTGGGEAFF,TGTGCCTGGACCGGGGGAGGTGAAGCTTTCTTT
once,TRBJ2-2,TRBV7-9,TRBD2,CAVGLAGDTGELFF,TGTGCCGTTGGACTAGCGGGAGACACCGGGGAGCTGTTTTTT
.,TRBJ2-3,TRBV4-2,TRBD2,CASSQGTSGNSDTQYF,TGTGCCAGCAGCCAAGGGACTAGCGGGAACTCAGATACGCAGTATTTT
few,TRBJ2-3,TRBV5-1,TRBD2,CASSLVQISGRLADTQYF,TGCGCCAGCAGCTTGGTACAGATTAGCGGGAGGCTAGCAGATACGCAGTATTTT
few,TRBJ2-1,TRBV27,TRBD2,CASSGSGRVYNEQFF,TGTGCCAGCAGTGGTAGCGGGAGAGTCTACAATGAGCAGTTCTTC
few,TRBJ2-5,TRBV4-2,.,CASSQESTGEETQYF,TGTGCCAGCAGCCAAGAATCGACGGGGGAAGAGACCCAGTACTTC
few,TRBJ2-5,TRBV6-5,TRBD2,CASSYSLADNQETQYF,TGTGCCAGCAGTTACTCCCTAGCGGATAACCAAGAGACCCAGTACTTC